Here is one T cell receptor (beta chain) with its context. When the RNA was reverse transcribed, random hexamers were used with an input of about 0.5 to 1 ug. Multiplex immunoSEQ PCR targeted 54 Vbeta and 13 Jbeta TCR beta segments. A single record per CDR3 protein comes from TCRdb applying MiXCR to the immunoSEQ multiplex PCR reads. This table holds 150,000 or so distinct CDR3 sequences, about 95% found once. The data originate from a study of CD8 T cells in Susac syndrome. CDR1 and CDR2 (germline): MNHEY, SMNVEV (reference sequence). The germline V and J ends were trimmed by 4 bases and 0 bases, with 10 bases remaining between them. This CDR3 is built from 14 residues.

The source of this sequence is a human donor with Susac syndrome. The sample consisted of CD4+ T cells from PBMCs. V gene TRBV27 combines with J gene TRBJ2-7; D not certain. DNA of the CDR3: TGTGCCAGCAGTTCCCGAAAGGGCTCCTACGAGCAGTACTTC. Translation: CASSSRKGSYEQYF.